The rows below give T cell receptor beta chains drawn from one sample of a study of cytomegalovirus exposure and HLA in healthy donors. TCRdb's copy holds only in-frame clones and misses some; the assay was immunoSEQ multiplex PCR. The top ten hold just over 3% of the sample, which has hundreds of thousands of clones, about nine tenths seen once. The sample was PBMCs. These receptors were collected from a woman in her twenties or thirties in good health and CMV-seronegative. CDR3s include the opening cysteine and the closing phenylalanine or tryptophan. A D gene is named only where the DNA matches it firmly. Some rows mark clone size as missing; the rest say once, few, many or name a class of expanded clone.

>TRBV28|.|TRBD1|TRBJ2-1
CASSPFVFRTGDRDEQFF
TGTGCCAGCAGCCCCTTTGTTTTTAGGACAGGGGATAGGGATGAGCAGTTCTTC
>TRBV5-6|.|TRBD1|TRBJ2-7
CASPTGSSYEQYF
TGTGCCAGTCCGACAGGGAGCTCCTACGAGCAGTACTTC
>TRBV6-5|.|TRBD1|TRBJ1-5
CASSSGTAAWEPQHF
TGTGCCAGCAGTTCTGGGACAGCGGCCTGGGAGCCCCAGCATTTT
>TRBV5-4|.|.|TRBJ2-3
CASSVQGRNTQYF
TGTGCCAGCAGCGTCCAGGGGCGGAATACGCAGTATTTT
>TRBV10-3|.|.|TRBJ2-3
CAISESRPGDTQYF
TGTGCCATCAGTGAGTCGAGACCAGGTGATACGCAGTATTTT
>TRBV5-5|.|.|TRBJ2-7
CASSLVQAPYEQYF
TGTGCCAGCAGCTTGGTACAGGCGCCCTACGAGCAGTACTTC
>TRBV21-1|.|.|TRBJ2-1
CASSPGAAGSNYNEQFF
TGTGCCAGCAGCCCCGGCGCGGCGGGATCTAACTACAATGAGCAGTTCTTC
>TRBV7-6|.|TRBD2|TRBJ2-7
CASSLEVWQGGTSGRTYEQYF
TGTGCCAGCAGCTTAGAGGTTTGGCAGGGAGGGACTAGCGGGAGAACCTACGAGCAGTACTTC
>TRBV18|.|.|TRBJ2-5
CASSPPGQQETQYF
TGTGCCAGCTCACCACCAGGTCAGCAAGAGACCCAGTACTTC
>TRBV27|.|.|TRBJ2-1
CASASASSYNEQFF
TGTGCCAGCGCCTCAGCTAGCTCCTACAATGAGCAGTTCTTC
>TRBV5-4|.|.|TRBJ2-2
CASSLEGNTGELFF
TGTGCCAGCAGCTTGGAGGGTAACACCGGGGAGCTGTTTTTT
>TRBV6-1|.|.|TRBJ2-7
CASSRPRREHEQYF
TGTGCCAGCAGTCGTCCTAGGAGGGAACACGAGCAGTACTTC
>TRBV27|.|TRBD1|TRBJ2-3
CARGTRGQGGTDTQYF
TGTGCCAGAGGAACCCGCGGGCAGGGGGGCACAGATACGCAGTATTTT
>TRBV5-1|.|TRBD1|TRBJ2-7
CASNTGGVDDEQYF
TGCGCCAGCAACACAGGGGGCGTTGACGACGAGCAGTACTTC
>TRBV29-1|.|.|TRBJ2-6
CSVEFGTTGANVLTF
TGCAGCGTTGAATTCGGGACCACTGGGGCCAACGTCCTGACTTTC
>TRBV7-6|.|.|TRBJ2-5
CASSFNPQTSGAGETQYF
TGTGCCAGCAGCTTTAATCCCCAGACGTCGGGGGCGGGTGAGACCCAGTACTTC
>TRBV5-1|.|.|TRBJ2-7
CASSPGVENPPYEQYF
TGCGCCAGCAGCCCGGGGGTAGAGAATCCACCTTACGAGCAGTACTTC
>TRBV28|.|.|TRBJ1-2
CASSQRIYGYTF
TGTGCCAGCAGCCAGAGGATCTATGGCTACACCTTC
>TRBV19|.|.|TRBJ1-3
CASSMLRFSGNTIYF
TGTGCCAGTAGTATGCTCCGTTTCTCTGGAAACACCATATATTTT
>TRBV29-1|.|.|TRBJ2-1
CSVEYSSSEQFF
TGCAGCGTTGAGTACTCCAGCAGTGAGCAGTTCTTC
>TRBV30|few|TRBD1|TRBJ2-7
CAWHDRGRYEQYF
TGTGCCTGGCACGACAGGGGGCGTTACGAGCAGTACTTC
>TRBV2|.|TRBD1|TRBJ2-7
CASNPISGQGSYEQYF
TGTGCCAGCAACCCTATTTCGGGACAGGGTTCGTACGAGCAGTACTTC
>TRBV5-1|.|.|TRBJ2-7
CASSLALGEQYF
TGCGCCAGCAGCTTGGCCTTGGGCGAGCAGTACTTC
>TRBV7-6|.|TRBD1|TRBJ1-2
CASSTRDRGQGGYTF
TGTGCCAGCAGCACCCGGGACAGGGGGCAAGGAGGCTACACCTTC
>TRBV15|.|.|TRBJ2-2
CATSRGDRINTGELFF
TGTGCCACCAGCAGAGGCGACAGGATAAACACCGGGGAGCTGTTTTTT
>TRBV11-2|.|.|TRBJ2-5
CASSLGSGTAAGETQYF
TGTGCCAGCAGCTTAGGGTCTGGTACGGCGGCGGGAGAGACCCAGTACTTC